The sequence of this TCR beta chain was determined in a study of T cells in Graves' hyperthyroidism and ophthalmopathy. Study-level information: Blood was drawn when the patient was first diagnosed and still untreated.

Study observations and caveats: Most clonotypes expanded in thyroid above 0.001 were likewise present in blood. Ophthalmopathy, as predicted by the model, came a median about seven months after the prediction.

Germline CDR1 and CDR2: DFQATT and SNEGSKA (reference sequence). Germline trimming cut 6 bases from V and 9 bases from J; bases unmatched to any gene: 6. This CDR3 is 12 amino acids long. Amplification yielded TCR beta CDR3 regions, with RNA transcripts as the source. Carried out on the TCR CDR3, a first-round RT-PCR used the HTBI primer set. TCRdb reanalysed the multiplex PCR reads using MiXCR and keeps one entry per CDR3 protein. The profile covers roughly 330,000 distinct CDR3 sequences, with approximately 16% appearing a single time and around 35% taken by the ten largest. This clonotype has ten or more counts. The target antigen is unknown. Stable hyperthyroidism: no ophthalmopathy progression over 18 months of follow-up.

The V and J genes are TRBV20-1 and TRBJ2-1; 9 nucleotides line up with TRBD1. The specimen was blood. This TCR was recovered from a man aged 25-45 years with Graves' hyperthyroidism. The chain's CDR3 is CSARDRVFEQFF. The CDR3 DNA follows: TGCAGTGCCAGGGACAGGGTATTTGAGCAGTTCTTC.